The present TCR beta chain was sequenced within a study of cytomegalovirus exposure and HLA in healthy donors. Overall study findings and caveats: An analysis was carried out at a later point. It showed that HLA-associated TCR beta chains were more clonally expanded than equally common non-associated chains. TCR beta V segments were, for the most part, productive about 87% or about 30% of the time in an earlier analysis.

This clone was found a few times. Antigen unknown. Nominally healthy donors provided the samples, though records likely missed some immune exposures. The PCR used 60 Vbeta and 13 Jbeta primers. The table came from immunoSEQ multiplex PCR; TCRdb's copy has only in-frame clones and leaves some out. Here the sample spans about 160,000 clones, over 70% being singletons. With V trimmed by 6 bases and J by 4 bases, 8 bases remained unmatched. CDR3 length: 14 residues. Per the germline V gene, CDR1 is MNHEY and CDR2 is SVGAGI. The gene calls are TRBV6-5 and TRBJ2-7, with TRBD1 matching 8 bases. Specimen: PBMCs. This sequence originates from a man aged 18 to 30 in good health and CMV-seropositive. Here the CDR3 reads CASSFDRGSYEQYF. In nucleotides, the CDR3 is TGTGCCAGCAGCTTCGACAGGGGTAGTTACGAGCAGTACTTC.